The 4 T cell receptor beta chains below were found in one sample sequenced in a study of OX40 agonist ivuxolimab in advanced cancers. Clones were sequenced by immunoSEQ multiplex PCR, and TCRdb holds only the in-frame ones, with some missing. In the table there are around 140,000 clones, over 75% of which are singletons. Here the sequenced sample was CD4+ or CD8+ T cells sorted from blood, taken in a trial of the OX40 agonist ivuxolimab. The receptors originated from an adult with an advanced solid tumor such as melanoma, head and neck, liver or kidney cancer.

This clone was observed a single time. V usage is TRBV5-1 and J usage is TRBJ1-1; D may be TRBD1 (6 bases). CDR3 size: 14 residues. Per the germline V gene, CDR1 is SGHRS and CDR2 is YFSETQ. V was trimmed by 4 bases and J by 1 base, leaving 11 bases between them. The CDR3, as DNA: TGCGCCAGCAGCATAGGACAGCCGAACACTGAAGCTTTCTTT. Its protein product is CASSIGQPNTEAFF.

The rearrangement joins TRBV11-3 to TRBJ2-7; 7 positions match TRBD1. This CDR3 spans 13 amino acids. With 3 bases clipped from V and 3 bases from J, the junction kept 2 bases outside the gene matches. CDR1 and CDR2 from the germline V gene are SGHNT and YENEEA. CDR3 region: CASSFWTGYEQYF. The CDR3 nucleotides are TGTGCCAGCAGCTTCTGGACAGGCTACGAGCAGTACTTC.

The rearrangement joins TRBV19 to TRBJ2-5; TRBD2 matches 11 bases. This CDR3 is 17 amino acids long. Germline CDR1 is LNHDA and CDR2 is SQIVND (reference sequence). The junction had 5 bases not matched to a gene; V was cut back by 1 base and J by 1 base. The CDR3 protein is CASSIARTSGPQETQYF. The CDR3 DNA reads TGTGCCAGTAGTATAGCTAGGACTAGCGGGCCCCAAGAGACCCAGTACTTC. The full variable domain, its missing parts supplied by reference TRBV19 and TRBJ2-5, is DGGITQSPKYLFRKEGQNVTLSCEQNLNHDAMYWYRQDPGQGLRLIYYSQIVNDFQKGDIAEGYSVSREKKESFPLTVTSAQKNPTAFYLCASSIARTSGPQETQYFGPGTRLLVL.

V is TRBV6-5 and J is TRBJ2-7, with D possibly being TRBD2 (6 bases). CDR1 is MNHEY, CDR2 SVGAGI, per germline. This CDR3 spans 15 amino acids. V was trimmed by 5 bases and J by 4 bases, leaving 18 bases between them. CDR3 in DNA: TGTGCCAGCAGTCGCTCTAGCGAACGTCCGTACGAGCAGTACTTC. As protein: CASSRSSERPYEQYF.